These T cell receptor beta chains were read from a single sample in a study of cytomegalovirus exposure and HLA in healthy donors. Method: immunoSEQ multiplex PCR; TCRdb's copy keeps in-frame clones and lacks some. The sample comprises under 250,000 clones, roughly 87% of which are singletons, and nearly 6% rests with the top ten. Sequencing was performed on PBMCs. Receptors were obtained from a man in his forties in good health and CMV-seropositive. The CDR3 runs from the conserved cysteine through the conserved F or W. Each record gives: clone size, V gene, J gene, D gene, CDR3 protein, CDR3 DNA. D genes are given only for firm matches. Size tells how often a clone was seen (once, few, many) or the class of an expanded clone, and some rows leave it out.

size: -; V: TRBV6-5; J: TRBJ1-2; D: -; CDR3: CASSKITGAGYTF; DNA: TGTGCCAGCAGTAAGATAACAGGTGCCGGCTACACCTTC
size: few; V: TRBV7-8; J: TRBJ2-1; D: TRBD1; CDR3: CASSPGQGAQNEQFF; DNA: TGTGCCAGCAGCCCTGGACAGGGGGCGCAAAATGAGCAGTTCTTC
size: -; V: TRBV7-2; J: TRBJ1-5; D: -; CDR3: CASSSQGNQPQHF; DNA: TGTGCCAGCAGCTCGCAGGGCAATCAGCCCCAGCATTTT
size: -; V: TRBV10-3; J: TRBJ1-1; D: TRBD1; CDR3: CAIRTGTGRGMAEAFF; DNA: TGTGCCATCCGCACCGGGACAGGGAGGGGGATGGCTGAAGCTTTCTTT
size: -; V: TRBV9; J: TRBJ2-2; D: -; CDR3: CASSPSPHRDTSSTGELFF; DNA: TGTGCCAGCAGCCCTAGCCCTCACCGGGACACCTCGAGCACCGGGGAGCTGTTTTTT
size: -; V: TRBV6-6; J: TRBJ1-6; D: -; CDR3: CASSYPAGSDSPLHF; DNA: TGTGCCAGCAGTTACCCGGCAGGGTCGGATTCACCCCTCCACTTT
size: -; V: TRBV10-2; J: TRBJ2-7; D: -; CDR3: CASREHTGTYEQYF; DNA: TGCGCCAGCAGGGAGCACACAGGGACCTACGAGCAGTACTTC
size: few; V: TRBV9; J: TRBJ2-5; D: -; CDR3: CASSVDPGNQETQYF; DNA: TGTGCCAGCAGCGTAGACCCGGGTAACCAAGAGACCCAGTACTTC
size: -; V: TRBV5-1; J: TRBJ2-2; D: -; CDR3: CASSGSGYGELFF; DNA: TGCGCCAGCAGCGGTTCAGGTTACGGGGAGCTGTTTTTT
size: -; V: TRBV14; J: TRBJ1-1; D: TRBD1; CDR3: CASSRYRGLGTEAFF; DNA: TGTGCCAGCAGCCGTTATAGGGGGCTGGGCACTGAAGCTTTCTTT
size: -; V: TRBV10-1; J: TRBJ2-1; D: TRBD2; CDR3: CASSEKSGTSGPSNEQFF; DNA: TGCGCCAGCAGTGAGAAGAGCGGGACTAGCGGCCCTTCCAATGAGCAGTTCTTC
size: once; V: TRBV27; J: TRBJ2-5; D: TRBD1; CDR3: CASSPNRGQETQYF; DNA: TGTGCCAGCAGTCCGAACAGGGGCCAAGAGACCCAGTACTTC
size: -; V: TRBV6-5; J: TRBJ2-1; D: -; CDR3: CASSYSRQPQNEQFF; DNA: TGTGCCAGCAGTTACTCTAGACAGCCCCAGAATGAGCAGTTCTTC
size: -; V: TRBV2; J: TRBJ1-1; D: -; CDR3: CASRDQGVLNTEAFF; DNA: TGTGCCAGCAGGGACCAGGGTGTATTAAACACTGAAGCTTTCTTT
size: -; V: TRBV2; J: TRBJ1-2; D: -; CDR3: CASSEYRADYGYTF; DNA: TGTGCCAGCAGTGAATACAGGGCGGACTATGGCTACACCTTC
size: many; V: TRBV21-1; J: TRBJ1-5; D: -; CDR3: CASSKALPPGGGNQPQHF; DNA: TGTGCCAGCAGCAAAGCGTTACCCCCGGGGGGAGGCAATCAGCCCCAGCATTTT
size: -; V: TRBV7-9; J: TRBJ2-7; D: TRBD2; CDR3: CASSYSGTSGRFHYEQYF; DNA: TGTGCCAGCAGTTACTCCGGGACTAGCGGGAGGTTTCACTACGAGCAGTACTTC
size: once; V: TRBV4-2; J: TRBJ2-7; D: -; CDR3: CASSPRTGSSYEQYF; DNA: TGTGCCAGCAGCCCTCGGACTGGTAGCTCCTACGAGCAGTACTTC
size: -; V: TRBV4-2; J: TRBJ1-3; D: -; CDR3: CASSPWGGSGNTIYF; DNA: TGTGCCAGCAGCCCTTGGGGGGGCTCTGGAAACACCATATATTTT
size: -; V: TRBV11-1; J: TRBJ2-5; D: TRBD1; CDR3: CASSLKGGTQETQYF; DNA: TGTGCCAGCAGCTTAAAAGGGGGCACTCAAGAGACCCAGTACTTC
size: few; V: TRBV27; J: TRBJ2-2; D: TRBD1; CDR3: CASSDRGLSTGELFF; DNA: TGTGCCAGCAGCGACAGGGGGCTGAGCACCGGGGAGCTGTTTTTT
size: -; V: TRBV15; J: TRBJ2-7; D: -; CDR3: CATSRDGSGAYEQYF; DNA: TGTGCCACCAGCAGAGATGGGTCAGGGGCCTACGAGCAGTACTTC
size: -; V: TRBV6-1; J: TRBJ1-4; D: -; CDR3: CASNDLTYFEKLFF; DNA: TGTGCCAGCAACGATCTGACATATTTTGAAAAACTGTTTTTT
size: -; V: TRBV30; J: TRBJ1-1; D: -; CDR3: CAWSPDQGFWKAFF; DNA: TGTGCCTGGAGCCCAGACCAGGGATTTTGGAAAGCTTTCTTT
size: -; V: TRBV5-1; J: TRBJ1-1; D: -; CDR3: CASSWAVNTEAFF; DNA: TGCGCCAGCAGCTGGGCAGTGAACACTGAAGCTTTCTTT
size: -; V: TRBV27; J: TRBJ1-1; D: -; CDR3: CASSLEASGTEAFF; DNA: TGTGCCAGCAGTTTAGAGGCCTCGGGGACTGAAGCTTTCTTT
size: -; V: TRBV6-6; J: TRBJ2-1; D: TRBD2; CDR3: CASRRLTSGRVNEQFF; DNA: TGTGCCAGCAGACGCCTAACTAGCGGGAGGGTGAATGAGCAGTTCTTC
size: -; V: TRBV2; J: TRBJ2-2; D: -; CDR3: CASSGKGARTGELFF; DNA: TGTGCCAGCAGTGGAAAAGGGGCGCGCACCGGGGAGCTGTTTTTT
size: -; V: TRBV5-1; J: TRBJ2-1; D: -; CDR3: CASNLQGYNEQFF; DNA: TGCGCCAGCAACTTGCAGGGATACAATGAGCAGTTCTTC
size: -; V: TRBV7-9; J: TRBJ2-5; D: TRBD2; CDR3: CASSLGGVETQYF; DNA: TGTGCCAGCAGCTTGGGAGGGGTTGAGACCCAGTACTTC
size: -; V: TRBV29-1; J: TRBJ1-2; D: TRBD1; CDR3: CSVETGSSGYTF; DNA: TGCAGCGTTGAGACAGGGAGTAGTGGCTACACCTTC
size: -; V: TRBV29-1; J: TRBJ2-5; D: -; CDR3: CSVVYSRETQYF; DNA: TGCAGCGTTGTATACAGCAGGGAGACCCAGTACTTC
size: -; V: TRBV9; J: TRBJ1-1; D: -; CDR3: CASSLWGDTEAFF; DNA: TGTGCCAGCAGCCTTTGGGGGGACACTGAAGCTTTCTTT
size: -; V: TRBV7-8; J: TRBJ1-3; D: -; CDR3: CASSKTSSGNTIYF; DNA: TGTGCCAGCAGCAAAACGAGCTCTGGAAACACCATATATTTT
size: few; V: TRBV29-1; J: TRBJ2-7; D: TRBD2; CDR3: CSVGLAGVRYF; DNA: TGCAGCGTGGGACTAGCGGGAGTTCGTTACTTC
size: -; V: TRBV6-1; J: TRBJ1-1; D: -; CDR3: CASSVHRDGTEAFF; DNA: TGTGCCAGCAGTGTTCACAGGGACGGCACTGAAGCTTTCTTT
size: few; V: TRBV7-9; J: TRBJ1-1; D: -; CDR3: CASSLAAGTEAFF; DNA: TGTGCCAGCAGCTTAGCCGCAGGTACTGAAGCTTTCTTT
size: -; V: TRBV5-1; J: TRBJ2-5; D: TRBD2; CDR3: CASSLGGGTQETQYF; DNA: TGCGCCAGCAGCTTGGGGGGGGGTACCCAAGAGACCCAGTACTTC
size: -; V: TRBV13; J: TRBJ2-5; D: TRBD2; CDR3: CASSSSGRVRGAQYF; DNA: TGTGCCAGCAGCTCGAGCGGGAGGGTTCGAGGGGCCCAGTACTTC
size: -; V: TRBV5-1; J: TRBJ2-7; D: -; CDR3: CASSLGGGFNEQYF; DNA: TGCGCCAGCAGCTTGGGAGGGGGTTTTAACGAGCAGTACTTC
size: -; V: TRBV6-5; J: TRBJ1-2; D: -; CDR3: CASSEGWGDYGYTF; DNA: TGTGCCAGCAGTGAGGGCTGGGGGGACTATGGCTACACCTTC
size: once; V: TRBV7-9; J: TRBJ2-7; D: -; CDR3: CSSSLGDYEQYF; DNA: TGTTCCAGCAGCTTAGGAGATTACGAGCAGTACTTC
size: -; V: TRBV7-3; J: TRBJ2-2; D: -; CDR3: CASRQGNTGELFF; DNA: TGTGCCAGCAGACAGGGGAACACCGGGGAGCTGTTTTTT
size: -; V: TRBV5-8; J: TRBJ2-1; D: -; CDR3: CANDPRGTYNEQFF; DNA: TGTGCCAACGACCCTCGCGGCACCTACAATGAGCAGTTCTTC
size: -; V: TRBV7-8; J: TRBJ2-2; D: -; CDR3: CASSARQIANTGELFF; DNA: TGTGCCAGCAGCGCGCGACAGATCGCGAACACCGGGGAGCTGTTTTTT
size: -; V: TRBV7-2; J: TRBJ2-5; D: TRBD2; CDR3: CASRLAGGPGETQYF; DNA: TGTGCCAGCCGACTAGCGGGAGGGCCGGGAGAGACCCAGTACTTC